The 32 T cell receptor beta chains presented below share a single source sample, sequenced in a study of blood T cell repertoires in COVID-19. Generated by immunoSEQ multiplex PCR, the TCRdb table keeps only in-frame clones and is missing some. The data contain 200,000 to 250,000 clones, approximately 81% of them singletons. Sequencing was carried out using peripheral blood. These receptor sequences come from a woman of 80 years or more with acute or convalescent COVID-19.

This clone was seen a few times. The rearrangement joins TRBV19 to TRBJ1-2; 9 positions match TRBD1. Losses at the gene ends were 5 bases for V and 8 bases for J; bases not matched to a gene: 9. Germline V gene sequence: CDR1 LNHDA, CDR2 SQIVND (reference sequence). The CDR3 extends over 14 amino acids. The CDR3 region is CASSYDGQGRGYTF. The DNA of the CDR3 is TGTGCCAGTAGTTACGACGGACAGGGGCGAGGCTACACCTTC. The entire variable domain, with the rest obtained from reference TRBV19 and TRBJ1-2, is as follows: DGGITQSPKYLFRKEGQNVTLSCEQNLNHDAMYWYRQDPGQGLRLIYYSQIVNDFQKGDIAEGYSVSREKKESFPLTVTSAQKNPTAFYLCASSYDGQGRGYTFGSGTRLTVV.

The chain uses TRBV4-2 and TRBJ2-1; D may be TRBD2 (6 bases). Germline CDR1 reads LGHNA; CDR2 reads YNFKEQ. The CDR3 runs to 18 residues. With 1 base removed from V and 3 bases from J, the gap between germline ends came to 19 bases. CDR3 DNA sequence: TGTGCCAGCAGCCAAGTTCCGGCAGGTGCGGGGAACTACAATGAGCAGTTCTTC. Amino acid sequence: CASSQVPAGAGNYNEQFF.

The chain uses TRBV19 and TRBJ2-7, with 7 bases matching TRBD1. Germline-derived CDR1 and CDR2 are LNHDA and SQIVND (reference sequence). V lost 5 bases to trimming and J lost 2 bases; unmatched junction nucleotides: 6. The CDR3 runs 14 residues. CDR3 in amino acids: CASSPGGWTYEQYF. The CDR3 coding sequence is TGTGCCAGTAGTCCAGGGGGTTGGACCTACGAGCAGTACTTC.

The genes are TRBV6-5 and TRBJ1-2, with D perhaps TRBD1 (6 bases). There are 15 residues in the CDR3. Germline values: CDR1 MNHEY, CDR2 SVGAGI. The germline V and J ends were trimmed by 7 bases and 4 bases, with 19 bases remaining between them. This CDR3 reads CASITLGGSGYGYTF. As DNA, the CDR3 is TGTGCCAGCATTACCCTTGGGGGCTCGGGCTATGGCTACACCTTC.

V is TRBV19 and J is TRBJ2-2; maybe TRBD2 (7 bases). CDR1 LNHDA and CDR2 SQIVND come from the germline V gene (reference sequence). The V and J ends lost 2 bases and 5 bases respectively, with 18 bases between them. This CDR3 is 17 amino acids long. Here the CDR3 reads CASSIILGGASTGELFF. In DNA, the CDR3 is TGTGCCAGTAGTATAATTTTAGGGGGGGCGAGTACCGGGGAGCTGTTTTTT.

V usage is TRBV29-1 and J usage is TRBJ1-1; D is possibly TRBD1 (5 bases). This CDR3 contains 12 residues. The germline V gene has CDR1 SQVTM and CDR2 ANQGSEA. V was clipped by 6 bases and J by 3 bases, with 11 bases between them. For the CDR3, the DNA is TGCAGCGTAGGGGAGGTACACACTGAAGCTTTCTTT. It yields the protein CSVGEVHTEAFF.

For the CDR3, the DNA is TGTGCCAGCAGCTTCCGTAATGCAGATACGCAGTATTTT. This encodes CASSFRNADTQYF. The chain employs TRBV7-3 and TRBJ2-3; D is ambiguous. The CDR3 consists of 13 residues. Germline CDR1 and CDR2: SGHTA and FQGTGA. Trimming took off 3 bases at V and 4 bases at J, with 8 bases between the two ends.

The rearrangement links TRBV7-6 to TRBJ1-4; 7 bases agree with TRBD1. Per the germline V gene, CDR1 is SGHVS and CDR2 is FNYEAQ. The CDR3 has 15 amino acids. Trimming cost V 4 bases and J 5 bases; bases outside gene matches: 7. The CDR3 nucleotides are TGTGCCAGCAGCTCACGGGGACAGACAAATGAAAAACTGTTTTTT. It yields the protein CASSSRGQTNEKLFF.

V usage is TRBV29-1 and J usage is TRBJ1-1; 10 bases line up with TRBD1. The CDR3 is 13 amino acids. Trimming took 4 bases from V and 4 from J; bases not matched to a gene: 3. CDR1 and CDR2 (germline): SQVTM, ANQGSEA. The chain's CDR3 is CSVGQGAVTEAFF. CDR3 DNA: TGCAGCGTTGGACAGGGGGCGGTCACTGAAGCTTTCTTT.

The chain joins TRBV7-2 to TRBJ2-3; TRBD1 matches 8 bases. CDR1 is SGHTA, CDR2 FQGNSA, per germline. The CDR3 totals 14 residues. V dropped 2 bases and J dropped 4; count of bases not matched to a gene: 2. The CDR3 loop reads CASSLQGAPDTQYF. CDR3 in DNA: TGTGCCAGCAGCTTACAGGGGGCCCCAGATACGCAGTATTTT. Full variable domain (rest looked up from reference TRBV7-2 and TRBJ2-3): GAGVSQSPSNKVTEKGKDVELRCDPISGHTALYWYRQSLGQGLEFLIYFQGNSAPDKSGLPSDRFSAERTGGSVSTLTIQRTQQEDSAVYLCASSLQGAPDTQYFGPGTRLTVL.

This clone showed up just a few times. The V call is TRBV7-9, the J call TRBJ1-5; D unresolved. The germline V gene encodes CDR1 SEHNR and CDR2 FQNEAQ (reference sequence). The CDR3 has 15 residues. V was cut by 11 bases and J by 1 base, with 18 bases left in between. The CDR3: CAVDKQKSSNQPQHF. The CDR3 nucleotides are TGTGCCGTTGATAAACAGAAATCAAGCAATCAGCCCCAGCATTTT.

The rearrangement links TRBV6-2 or TRBV6-3 to TRBJ2-1, with TRBD2 matching 9 bases. Trimming took 5 bases from V and 9 from J; bases not matched to a gene: 14. Germline V gene data show CDR1 as MNHEY and CDR2 as SVGEGT. The CDR3 consists of 16 residues. CDR3 residues: CASSPAGGSPMGEQFF. CDR3 nucleotides: TGTGCCAGCAGTCCAGCGGGGGGCTCTCCAATGGGTGAGCAGTTCTTC.

The chain combines TRBV2 with TRBJ2-3; 8 positions match TRBD1. V dropped 6 bases and J dropped 0; count of bases not matched to a gene: 2. From germline, CDR1 is SNHLY and CDR2 FYNNEI. The length of the CDR3 is 14 residues. In nucleotides, the CDR3 is TGTGCCAGCAGGGACAGGGTTAGCACAGATACGCAGTATTTT. Encoded protein: CASRDRVSTDTQYF.

V gene TRBV28 combines with J gene TRBJ2-3, with a tentative D call TRBD1 (6 bases). The V end lost 10 bases, the J end lost 6 bases, and 17 bases lay between the germline ends. The CDR3 is 13 residues long. The germline gives CDR1 MDHEN, CDR2 SYDVKM. DNA for the CDR3: TGTGCCACCATAAGAACAGGGAAGGATACGCAGTATTTT. This translates into CATIRTGKDTQYF.

The chain links TRBV6-4 to TRBJ1-6; D is uncertain. Trimming left V 7 bases short and J 6 bases short, with 19 bases between. From germline, CDR1 is MRHNA and CDR2 SNTAGT. CDR3 length: 16 residues. The CDR3 reads CASTCLLRARNSPLHF. The DNA of the CDR3 is TGTGCCAGCACGTGTCTCTTAAGAGCGCGTAATTCACCCCTCCACTTT.

The table lists this clone with a count of one. V gene TRBV7-2 combines with J gene TRBJ2-2; 8 positions agree with TRBD2. J gave up 6 bases and V 5 bases, and 8 bases lay outside the gene matches. Germline V gene data show CDR1 as SGHTA and CDR2 as FQGNSA. The length of the CDR3 is 15 residues. The CDR3 here is CASSTGTSGAGELFF. The CDR3 DNA reads as TGTGCCAGCAGCACCGGGACTAGTGGAGCCGGGGAGCTGTTTTTT.

CDR3 sequence (DNA): TGTGCCAGCAGGGCCGGGACATATAACACCGGGGAGCTGTTTTTT. Protein sequence: CASRAGTYNTGELFF. The chain couples TRBV7-9 to TRBJ2-2; tentatively, D is TRBD1 (6 bases). CDR3 length: 15 amino acids. CDR1 is SEHNR and CDR2 is FQNEAQ in the germline V gene (reference sequence). V was shortened by 6 bases and J by 2 bases, with 13 bases between the two germline ends.

The gene calls are TRBV12-3 or TRBV12-4 and TRBJ2-1, with TRBD1 matching 8 bases. The V gene end was trimmed by 6 bases and the J gene end by 4 bases; junction bases not matched to a gene: 2. The CDR3 length is 13 residues. The CDR3 reads CASSRQGYNEQFF. CDR3 DNA sequence: TGTGCCAGCAGCCGACAGGGGTACAATGAGCAGTTCTTC.

This rearrangement joins TRBV13 to TRBJ1-2; tentatively, D is TRBD1 (5 bases). CDR1 and CDR2 from the germline V gene are PRHDT and FYEKMQ (reference sequence). CDR3 size: 12 residues. V was cut by 5 bases and J by 3 bases, with 7 bases left in between. The CDR3 loop is CASSPGDYGYTF. CDR3 bases: TGTGCCAGCAGCCCGGGGGACTATGGCTACACCTTC. Looking up the rest from reference TRBV13 and TRBJ1-2 gives the full variable domain: AAGVIQSPRHLIKEKRETATLKCYPIPRHDTVYWYQQGPGQDPQFLISFYEKMQSDKGSIPDRFSAQQFSDYHSELNMSSLELGDSALYFCASSPGDYGYTFGSGTRLTVV.

The chain links TRBV11-1 to TRBJ1-2; D gene unclear. Germline V gene sequence: CDR1 SGHAT, CDR2 FQDESV (reference sequence). This CDR3 is 12 amino acids long. V lost 5 bases, J lost 6 bases, and 10 bases lay in between. The CDR3 is CASSLEGDGYTF. The CDR3 region has the DNA TGTGCCAGCAGCCTAGAGGGAGATGGCTACACCTTC. Together with reference TRBV11-1 and TRBJ1-2, the CDR3 gives the full variable domain: EAEVAQSPRYKITEKSQAVAFWCDPISGHATLYWYRQILGQGPELLVQFQDESVVDDSQLPKDRFSAERLKGVDSTLKIQPAELGDSAMYLCASSLEGDGYTFGSGTRLTVV.

This chain connects TRBV19 to TRBJ1-2, with no clear D. The CDR3 extends over 16 amino acids. Germline values: CDR1 LNHDA, CDR2 SQIVND (reference sequence). The ends were cut back, 4 bases at V and 5 bases at J, with 20 bases in the middle. The CDR3, as DNA: TGTGCCAGTAGTAGGGCAGGAGGAGTAGGCGGGTATGGCTACACCTTC. Its translation is CASSRAGGVGGYGYTF.

This rearrangement joins TRBV4-2 to TRBJ2-7, with D possibly being TRBD1 (6 bases). Trimming took 0 bases from V and 1 from J, leaving 13 bases between them. There are 16 residues in the CDR3. Germline lookup yields CDR1 LGHNA and CDR2 YNFKEQ. This chain's CDR3 is CASSQDIGDRSYEQYF. The CDR3 nucleotides are TGTGCCAGCAGCCAAGATATAGGCGACAGGTCCTACGAGCAGTACTTC.

Note on this clone: Other DNA sequences from this sample encode an identical CDR3 as well. The V gene is TRBV5-6, the J gene TRBJ1-2, with D possibly matching TRBD1 (6 bases). The CDR3 is 13 amino acids. The V end lost 4 bases, the J end lost 2 bases, and 9 bases lay between the germline ends. Germline V gene sequence: CDR1 SGHDT, CDR2 YYEEEE. CDR3 sequence reads: CASSPTGNYGYTF. As DNA, the CDR3 is TGTGCCAGCAGCCCGACAGGCAACTATGGCTACACCTTC.

The rearrangement links TRBV10-3 to TRBJ1-6; no clear D gene. Germline CDR1 reads ENHRY; CDR2 reads SYGVKD. V lost 7 bases, J lost 10 bases, and 17 bases lay in between. CDR3 length: 14 residues. The CDR3 loop is CAIKREGLESPLHF. The CDR3 DNA is TGTGCCATCAAAAGGGAGGGTTTAGAATCACCCCTCCACTTT.

V is TRBV4-3 and J is TRBJ2-5; 7 positions match TRBD1. From germline, CDR1 is LGHNA and CDR2 YSLEER. This CDR3 spans 16 amino acids. V shed 1 base and J 2 bases; nucleotides not matched to a gene: 7. CDR3 nucleotide sequence: TGCGCCAGCAGCCAAGGGGGGAGACAGGGACAAGAGACCCAGTACTTC. The encoded protein is CASSQGGRQGQETQYF.

The J gene is TRBJ2-7, the V gene TRBV7-9; 7 bases map to TRBD1. Looked up from germline, CDR1 is SEHNR and CDR2 is FQNEAQ (reference sequence). V lost 4 bases and J lost 3; bases outside the gene matches: 6. The CDR3 runs to 14 residues. DNA for the CDR3: TGTGCCAGCAGCTCCGTGACAGGGCACTACGAGCAGTACTTC. It encodes CASSSVTGHYEQYF.

The chain links TRBV25-1 to TRBJ1-4; D is unclear. V was trimmed by 3 bases and J by 4 bases, leaving 9 bases between them. The germline V gene has CDR1 MGHDK and CDR2 SYGVNS. The CDR3 is 14 residues long. The CDR3 region has the DNA TGTGCCAGCAGTGAGGCGGGAGATAATGAAAAACTGTTTTTT. Translation: CASSEAGDNEKLFF.

The J gene is TRBJ2-5, the V gene TRBV7-9; D may be TRBD2 (5 bases). Trimming took off 4 bases at V and 9 bases at J, with 18 bases between the two ends. Germline V gene data show CDR1 as SEHNR and CDR2 as FQNEAQ (reference sequence). The CDR3 is made up of 14 amino acids. CDR3 region: CASSSDWNSAAQYF. In nucleotides, the CDR3 is TGTGCCAGCAGCTCGGACTGGAATTCCGCGGCCCAGTACTTC.

The rearrangement uses TRBV5-8 and TRBJ1-5; the D is unclear. This CDR3 is built from 15 residues. Germline loops: CDR1 SGHTS, CDR2 YDEGEE. Trimming took off 4 bases at V and 2 bases at J, with 13 bases between the two ends. CDR3 in DNA: TGTGCCAGCAGCACTACTTGGGTTGGCAATCAGCCCCAGCATTTT. It encodes CASSTTWVGNQPQHF.

The chain couples TRBV12-3 or TRBV12-4 to TRBJ1-2; 7 nucleotides line up with TRBD1. The CDR3 has 13 amino acids. V lost 8 bases, J lost 10 bases, and 13 bases stayed unmatched. CDR3 coding DNA: TGTGCCAGCGGGGGTTATGGAGGGGGCGCCTACACCTTC. Translated: CASGGYGGGAYTF.

The chain is built from TRBV6-2 or TRBV6-3 and TRBJ2-3; 8 bases agree with TRBD2. CDR1 is MNHEY, CDR2 SVGEGT, per germline. J was trimmed by 0 bases and V by 4 bases; bases with no gene match: 6. The CDR3 is 16 amino acids. CDR3 DNA: TGTGCCAGCAGTTCCGATAGCGGGGCCAGCACAGATACGCAGTATTTT. This gives the protein CASSSDSGASTDTQYF.

J is TRBJ2-1 and V is TRBV7-2; TRBD2 aligns across 12 bases. The CDR3 runs to 17 residues. CDR1 and CDR2 from the germline V gene are SGHTA and FQGNSA. V was clipped by 5 bases and J by 4 bases; unmatched bases: 9. CDR3 loop: CASSRGLAGSIYNEQFF. CDR3 sequence (DNA): TGTGCCAGCAGCCGCGGACTAGCGGGGTCCATATACAATGAGCAGTTCTTC.